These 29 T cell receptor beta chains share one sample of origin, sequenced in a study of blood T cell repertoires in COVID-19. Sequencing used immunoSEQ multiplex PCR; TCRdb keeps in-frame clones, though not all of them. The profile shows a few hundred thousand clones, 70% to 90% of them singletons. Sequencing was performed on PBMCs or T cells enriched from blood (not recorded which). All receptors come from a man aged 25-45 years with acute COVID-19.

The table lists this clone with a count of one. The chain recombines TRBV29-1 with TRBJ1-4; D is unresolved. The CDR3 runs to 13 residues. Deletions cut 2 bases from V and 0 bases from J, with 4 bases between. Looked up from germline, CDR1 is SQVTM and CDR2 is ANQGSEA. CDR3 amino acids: CSVESATNEKLFF. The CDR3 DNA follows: TGCAGCGTTGAATCTGCAACTAATGAAAAACTGTTTTTT.

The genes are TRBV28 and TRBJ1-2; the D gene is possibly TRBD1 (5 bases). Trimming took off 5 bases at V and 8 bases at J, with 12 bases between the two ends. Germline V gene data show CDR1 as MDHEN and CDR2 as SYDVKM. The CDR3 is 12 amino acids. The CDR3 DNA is TGTGCCAGCAGTCCGGCGGGGGAAGGCTACACCTTC. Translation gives CASSPAGEGYTF.

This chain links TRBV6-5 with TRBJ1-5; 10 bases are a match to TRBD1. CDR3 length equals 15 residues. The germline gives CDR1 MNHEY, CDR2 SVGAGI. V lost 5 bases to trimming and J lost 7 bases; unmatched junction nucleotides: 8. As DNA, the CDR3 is TGTGCCAGCAGTAGGGGACAGGGGATGGGACAGCCCCAGCATTTT. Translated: CASSRGQGMGQPQHF.

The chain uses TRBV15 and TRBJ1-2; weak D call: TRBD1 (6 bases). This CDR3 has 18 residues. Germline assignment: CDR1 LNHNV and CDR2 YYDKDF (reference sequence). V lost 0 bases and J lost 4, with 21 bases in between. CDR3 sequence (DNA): TGTGCCACCAGCAGAGATCGGGGCCAAAGGGGGACACTCTATGGCTACACCTTC. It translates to CATSRDRGQRGTLYGYTF.

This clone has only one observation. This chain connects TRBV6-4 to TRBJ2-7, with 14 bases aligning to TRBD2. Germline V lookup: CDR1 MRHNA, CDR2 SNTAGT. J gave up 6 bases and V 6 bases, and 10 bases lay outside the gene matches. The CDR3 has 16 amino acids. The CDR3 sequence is CASSAGTSGGMLEQYF. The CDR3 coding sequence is TGTGCCAGCAGCGCCGGGACTAGCGGGGGCATGCTCGAGCAGTACTTC.

As DNA, the CDR3 is TGTGCCTACTCGACAGGCTTCGGGGCCTATGGCTACACCTTC. Translation: CAYSTGFGAYGYTF. The chain joins TRBV3-1 (or the pseudogene TRBV3-2) to TRBJ1-2; possible D gene TRBD1, 6 bases. Trimming took 11 bases from V and 4 from J, leaving 20 bases between them. This CDR3 is 14 amino acids long. The germline gives CDR1 LGHDT, CDR2 YNNKEL (reference sequence).

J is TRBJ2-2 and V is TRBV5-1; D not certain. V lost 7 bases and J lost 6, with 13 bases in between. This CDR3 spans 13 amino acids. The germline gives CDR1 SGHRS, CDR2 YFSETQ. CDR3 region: CASRFSDSGELFF. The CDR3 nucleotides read TGCGCCAGCCGGTTTTCCGATTCCGGGGAGCTGTTTTTT.

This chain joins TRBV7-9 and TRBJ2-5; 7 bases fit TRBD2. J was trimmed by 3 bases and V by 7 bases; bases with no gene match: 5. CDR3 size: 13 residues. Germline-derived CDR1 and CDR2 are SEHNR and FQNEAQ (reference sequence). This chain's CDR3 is CASIQSGKETQYF. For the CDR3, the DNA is TGTGCCAGCATCCAAAGCGGGAAAGAGACCCAGTACTTC.

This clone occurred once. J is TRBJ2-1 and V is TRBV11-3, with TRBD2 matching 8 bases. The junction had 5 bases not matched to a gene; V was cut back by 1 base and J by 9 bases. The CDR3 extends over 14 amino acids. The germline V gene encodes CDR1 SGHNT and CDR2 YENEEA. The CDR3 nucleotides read TGTGCCAGCAGCTTAGCGGGGGGGCCGGGTGAGCAGTTCTTC. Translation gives CASSLAGGPGEQFF.

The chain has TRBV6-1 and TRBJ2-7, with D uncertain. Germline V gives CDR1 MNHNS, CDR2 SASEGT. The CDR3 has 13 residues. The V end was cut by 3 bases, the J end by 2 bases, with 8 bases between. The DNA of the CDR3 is TGTGCCAGCAGTGAGGGCCAACCCTACGAGCAGTACTTC. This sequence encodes CASSEGQPYEQYF.

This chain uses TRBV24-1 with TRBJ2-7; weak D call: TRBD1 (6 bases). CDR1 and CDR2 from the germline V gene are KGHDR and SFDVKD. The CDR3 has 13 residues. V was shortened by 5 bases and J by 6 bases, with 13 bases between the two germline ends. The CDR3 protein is CATSATGHTEQYF. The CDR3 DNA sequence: TGTGCCACCAGTGCCACGGGACACACCGAGCAGTACTTC.

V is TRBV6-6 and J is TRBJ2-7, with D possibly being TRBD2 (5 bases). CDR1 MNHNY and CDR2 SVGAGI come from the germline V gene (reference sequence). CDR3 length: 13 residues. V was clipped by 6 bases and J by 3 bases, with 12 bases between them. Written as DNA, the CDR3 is TGTGCCAGCAGCCCGCACGGGGTCTACGAGCAGTACTTC. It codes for CASSPHGVYEQYF.

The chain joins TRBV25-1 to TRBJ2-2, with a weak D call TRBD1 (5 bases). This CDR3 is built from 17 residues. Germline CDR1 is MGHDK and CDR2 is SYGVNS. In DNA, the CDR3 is TGTGCTGGGGCCCACCCCGAAAGGACGGAGAACACCGGGGAGCTGTTTTTT. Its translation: CAGAHPERTENTGELFF.

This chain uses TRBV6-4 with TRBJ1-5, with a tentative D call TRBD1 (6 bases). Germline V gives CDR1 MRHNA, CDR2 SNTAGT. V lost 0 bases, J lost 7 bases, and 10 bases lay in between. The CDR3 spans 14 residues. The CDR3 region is CASSDSWGRQPQHF. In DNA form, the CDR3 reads TGTGCCAGCAGTGACTCGTGGGGGCGACAGCCCCAGCATTTT.

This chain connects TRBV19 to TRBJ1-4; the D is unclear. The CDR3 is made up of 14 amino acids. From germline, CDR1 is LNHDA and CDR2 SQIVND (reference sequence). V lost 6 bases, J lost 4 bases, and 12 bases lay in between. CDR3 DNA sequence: TGTGCCAGTAGCCGGCAGGTGGTTAATGAAAAACTGTTTTTT. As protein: CASSRQVVNEKLFF.

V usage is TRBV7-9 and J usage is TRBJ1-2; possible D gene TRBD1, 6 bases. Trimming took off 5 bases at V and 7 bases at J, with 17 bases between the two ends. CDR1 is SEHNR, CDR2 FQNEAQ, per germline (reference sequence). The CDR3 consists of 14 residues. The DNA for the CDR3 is TGTGCCAGCAGCCGGACAGCCGGAGAGGCTGGCTACACCTTC. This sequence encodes CASSRTAGEAGYTF.

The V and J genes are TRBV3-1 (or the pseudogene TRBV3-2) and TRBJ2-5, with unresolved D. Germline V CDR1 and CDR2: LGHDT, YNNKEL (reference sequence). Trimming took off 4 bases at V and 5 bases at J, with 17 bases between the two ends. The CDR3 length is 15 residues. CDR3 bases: TGTGCCAGCAGCCTTGATATAGTTGTACAGGAGACCCAGTACTTC. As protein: CASSLDIVVQETQYF.

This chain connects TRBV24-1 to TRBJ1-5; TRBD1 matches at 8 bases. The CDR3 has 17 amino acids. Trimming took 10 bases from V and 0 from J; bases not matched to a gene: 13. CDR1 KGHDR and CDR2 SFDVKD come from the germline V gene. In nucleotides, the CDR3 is TGTGCCACGCGGACCCGGACAGGGCTTTATAGCAATCAGCCCCAGCATTTT. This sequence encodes CATRTRTGLYSNQPQHF.

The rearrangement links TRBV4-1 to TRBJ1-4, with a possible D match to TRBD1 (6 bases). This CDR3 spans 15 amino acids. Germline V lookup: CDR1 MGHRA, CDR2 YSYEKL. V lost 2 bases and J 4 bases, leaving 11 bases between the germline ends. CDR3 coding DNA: TGCGCCAGCAGCCAACAGGGGCCGGATAATGAAAAACTGTTTTTT. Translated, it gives CASSQQGPDNEKLFF.

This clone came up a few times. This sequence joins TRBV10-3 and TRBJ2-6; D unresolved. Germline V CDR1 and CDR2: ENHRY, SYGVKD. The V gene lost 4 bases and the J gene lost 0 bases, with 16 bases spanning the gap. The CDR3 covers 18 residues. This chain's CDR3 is CAISAAVFRDSGANVLTF. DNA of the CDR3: TGTGCCATCAGTGCTGCGGTTTTCAGAGACTCTGGGGCCAACGTCCTGACTTTC.

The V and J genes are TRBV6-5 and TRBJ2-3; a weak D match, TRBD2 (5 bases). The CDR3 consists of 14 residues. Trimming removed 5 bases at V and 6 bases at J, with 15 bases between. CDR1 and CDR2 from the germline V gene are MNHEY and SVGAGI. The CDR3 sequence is CASSRIRTDDTQYF. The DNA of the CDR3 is TGTGCCAGCAGTCGCATAAGGACTGATGATACGCAGTATTTT.

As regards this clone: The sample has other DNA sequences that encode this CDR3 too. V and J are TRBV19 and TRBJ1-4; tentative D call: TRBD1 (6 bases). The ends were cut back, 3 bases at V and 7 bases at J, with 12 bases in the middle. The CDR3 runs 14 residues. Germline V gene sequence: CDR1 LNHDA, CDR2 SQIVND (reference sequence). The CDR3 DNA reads TGTGCCAGTAGTATGGGGCAGGGGAGTGAAAAACTGTTTTTT. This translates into CASSMGQGSEKLFF.

The CDR3 sequence is CASSTSGPGGAEQFF. CDR3 DNA: TGTGCCAGCAGTACCTCAGGTCCTGGGGGGGCTGAGCAGTTCTTC. This chain links TRBV6-5 with TRBJ2-1; tentative D call: TRBD2 (7 bases). Trimming took 5 bases from V and 9 from J, leaving 20 bases between them. The CDR3 is 15 amino acids. Germline lookup yields CDR1 MNHEY and CDR2 SVGAGI.

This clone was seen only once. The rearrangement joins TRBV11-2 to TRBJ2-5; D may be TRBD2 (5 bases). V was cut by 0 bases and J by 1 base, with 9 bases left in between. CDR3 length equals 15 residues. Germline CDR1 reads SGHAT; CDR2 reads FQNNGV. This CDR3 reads CASSLDRGGQETQYF. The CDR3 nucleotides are TGTGCCAGCAGCTTAGATCGTGGAGGCCAAGAGACCCAGTACTTC. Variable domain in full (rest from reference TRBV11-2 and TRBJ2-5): EAGVAQSPRYKIIEKRQSVAFWCNPISGHATLYWYQQILGQGPKLLIQFQNNGVVDDSQLPKDRFSAERLKGVDSTLKIQPAKLEDSAVYLCASSLDRGGQETQYFGPGTRLLVL.

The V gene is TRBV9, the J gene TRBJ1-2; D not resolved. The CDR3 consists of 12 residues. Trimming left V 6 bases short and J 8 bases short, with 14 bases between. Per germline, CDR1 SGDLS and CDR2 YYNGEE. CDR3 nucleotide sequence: TGTGCCAGCAAGAGGCGGGCCTACGGCTACACCTTC. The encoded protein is CASKRRAYGYTF.

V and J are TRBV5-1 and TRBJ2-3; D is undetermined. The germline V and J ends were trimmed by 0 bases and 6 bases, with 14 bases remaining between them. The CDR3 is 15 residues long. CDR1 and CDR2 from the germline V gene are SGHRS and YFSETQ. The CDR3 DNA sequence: TGCGCCAGCAGCTTGGAAGGTTGGGCAGGTGATACGCAGTATTTT. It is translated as CASSLEGWAGDTQYF.

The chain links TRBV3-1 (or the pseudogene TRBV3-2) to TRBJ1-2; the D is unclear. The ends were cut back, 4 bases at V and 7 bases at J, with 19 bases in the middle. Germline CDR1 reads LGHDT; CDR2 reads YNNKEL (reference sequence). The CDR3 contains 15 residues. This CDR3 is CASSPIRTEEGGYTF. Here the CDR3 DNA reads TGTGCCAGCAGCCCAATCAGGACCGAGGAGGGTGGCTACACCTTC.

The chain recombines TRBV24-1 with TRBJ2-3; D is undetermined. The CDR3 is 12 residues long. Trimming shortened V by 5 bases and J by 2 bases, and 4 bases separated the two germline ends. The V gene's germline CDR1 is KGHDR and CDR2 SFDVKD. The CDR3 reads CATSAVTDTQYF. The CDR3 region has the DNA TGTGCCACCAGTGCCGTCACAGATACGCAGTATTTT.

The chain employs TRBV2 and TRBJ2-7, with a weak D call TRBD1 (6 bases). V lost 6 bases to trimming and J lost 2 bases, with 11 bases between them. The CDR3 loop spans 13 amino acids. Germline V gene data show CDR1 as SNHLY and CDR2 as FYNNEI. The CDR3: CASSWTEAYEQYF. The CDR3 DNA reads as TGTGCCAGCAGCTGGACAGAAGCCTACGAGCAGTACTTC.